The 22 T cell receptor beta chains listed next were all sequenced from one sample in a study of T cell changes during pregnancy in multiple sclerosis. Assay: immunoSEQ multiplex PCR; the TCRdb copy retains only in-frame clones and omits some. This table has some 46,000 clones, around 92% appearing once. Sequencing was performed on peripheral blood, taken in the third trimester of pregnancy. These receptors were collected from a female donor with multiple sclerosis, enrolled in a pregnancy study.

In DNA form, the CDR3 reads TGTGCCAGCAAAGGGGGGGCATGGACAGATACGCAGTATTTT. This codes for CASKGGAWTDTQYF. This chain joins TRBV9 and TRBJ2-3; possibly TRBD2 for D (7 bases). Trimming removed 6 bases from V and 3 bases from J, with 14 bases in between. This CDR3 has 14 residues. Germline lookup yields CDR1 SGDLS and CDR2 YYNGEE.

J is TRBJ2-1 and V is TRBV5-1, with D perhaps matching TRBD1 (6 bases). V dropped 4 bases and J dropped 3 bases, with 14 bases sitting between them. Germline assignment: CDR1 SGHRS and CDR2 YFSETQ. The length of the CDR3 is 15 residues. CDR3 sequence (DNA): TGCGCCAGCAGCCTACAGGGTCCCCTCTACAATGAGCAGTTCTTC. Encoded protein: CASSLQGPLYNEQFF.

The sample holds a few counts of this clone. This chain links TRBV30 with TRBJ1-4; no firm D call. CDR1 is GTSNPN, CDR2 SVGIG, per germline (reference sequence). Trimming pared 0 bases from V and 2 bases from J, leaving 13 bases between. The CDR3 length is 16 residues. The CDR3 DNA sequence: TGTGCCTGGAGTGTCCCGGGGAGAAGGACTAATGAAAAACTGTTTTTT. This sequence encodes CAWSVPGRRTNEKLFF.

The rearrangement uses TRBV4-1 and TRBJ2-6, with a tentative D call TRBD2 (5 bases). CDR3 length: 20 amino acids. V was clipped by 0 bases and J by 0 bases, with 18 bases between them. Germline values: CDR1 MGHRA, CDR2 YSYEKL. This CDR3 reads CASSQDERRTKSSGANVLTF. In DNA form, the CDR3 reads TGCGCCAGCAGCCAAGATGAGCGGCGGACGAAAAGCTCTGGGGCCAACGTCCTGACTTTC.

The gene calls are TRBV19 and TRBJ1-1; unclear D gene. The CDR3 length is 19 residues. CDR1 is LNHDA and CDR2 is SQIVND in the germline V gene (reference sequence). V was cut by 0 bases and J by 0 bases, with 20 bases left in between. CDR3 in amino acids: CASSIEPGEAPRMNTEAFF. DNA for the CDR3: TGTGCCAGTAGTATAGAACCTGGGGAGGCACCTAGAATGAACACTGAAGCTTTCTTT.

The chain joins TRBV7-8 to TRBJ2-1, with D perhaps TRBD2 (6 bases). CDR1 and CDR2 (germline): SGHVS, FQNEAQ. Deletions cut 5 bases from V and 10 bases from J, with 24 bases between. This CDR3 is built from 16 residues. This CDR3 reads CASSPLPRGLSAEQFF. In nucleotides, the CDR3 is TGTGCCAGCAGCCCCCTGCCCCGGGGACTTTCCGCGGAGCAGTTCTTC.

The gene calls are TRBV11-1 and TRBJ2-4; D remains unclear. In germline, CDR1 is SGHAT, CDR2 FQDESV (reference sequence). The germline V and J ends were trimmed by 5 bases and 0 bases, with 8 bases remaining between them. The CDR3 has 14 residues. The CDR3 DNA reads TGTGCCAGCAGCGCTCAGGTAGCCAAAAACATTCAGTACTTC. It codes for CASSAQVAKNIQYF. Full variable domain (rest looked up from reference TRBV11-1 and TRBJ2-4): EAEVAQSPRYKITEKSQAVAFWCDPISGHATLYWYRQILGQGPELLVQFQDESVVDDSQLPKDRFSAERLKGVDSTLKIQPAELGDSAMYLCASSAQVAKNIQYFGAGTRLSVL.

The V gene is TRBV19, the J gene TRBJ2-3; TRBD2 aligns across 8 bases. V gave up 8 bases and J gave up 3 bases; unmatched junction bases: 10. Germline V gives CDR1 LNHDA, CDR2 SQIVND (reference sequence). CDR3 size: 15 residues. CDR3 amino acids: CASGLIAGRTDTQYF. The CDR3 nucleotides are TGTGCCAGTGGCTTGATAGCGGGACGAACAGATACGCAGTATTTT.

The chain links TRBV28 to TRBJ2-1; D possibly corresponds to TRBD2 (6 bases). V dropped 7 bases and J dropped 7 bases, with 17 bases sitting between them. The germline CDR1 and CDR2 sequences are MDHEN and SYDVKM. CDR3 length: 14 amino acids. The CDR3 region has the DNA TGTGCCAGCATGGGTAGGAGGGCCACGAATGAGCAGTTCTTC. It translates to CASMGRRATNEQFF. The entire variable domain, with the rest obtained from reference TRBV28 and TRBJ2-1, is as follows: DVKVTQSSRYLVKRTGEKVFLECVQDMDHENMFWYRQDPGLGLRLIYFSYDVKMKEKGDIPEGYSVSREKKERFSLILESASTNQTSMYLCASMGRRATNEQFFGPGTRLTVL.

In its sample, this clone was seen once. The rearrangement joins TRBV4-1 to TRBJ2-1, with 9 bases matching TRBD2. Germline V CDR1 and CDR2: MGHRA, YSYEKL. There are 16 residues in the CDR3. The V gene end was trimmed by 0 bases and the J gene end by 3 bases; junction bases not matched to a gene: 3. The CDR3 coding sequence is TGCGCCAGCAGCCAAGACTCTAGCGGGGACTACAATGAGCAGTTCTTC. Its translation: CASSQDSSGDYNEQFF.

This CDR3 is CASSLPGTSGIRNNEQFF. DNA of the CDR3: TGTGCCAGCAGCTTACCAGGGACTAGCGGGATTAGAAACAATGAGCAGTTCTTC. The rearrangement links TRBV7-9 to TRBJ2-1; 13 bases match TRBD2. This CDR3 region has 18 residues. With 2 bases clipped from V and 5 bases from J, the junction kept 9 bases outside the gene matches. CDR1 is SEHNR and CDR2 is FQNEAQ in the germline V gene (reference sequence).

This clone was detected once. The V gene is TRBV11-1, the J gene TRBJ1-2; D is unresolved. The CDR3 loop spans 14 amino acids. Germline V gene lookup returns CDR1 SGHAT and CDR2 FQDESV (reference sequence). The ends were cut back, 2 bases at V and 3 bases at J, with 10 bases in the middle. The CDR3 region has the DNA TGTGCCAGCAGCTTATCACAGCAAGACTATGGCTACACCTTC. Translating it yields CASSLSQQDYGYTF.

V usage is TRBV30 and J usage is TRBJ1-2; D is ambiguous. CDR3 length: 13 residues. V lost 4 bases and J 2 bases, leaving 11 bases between the germline ends. Germline CDR1 and CDR2: GTSNPN and SVGIG (reference sequence). The CDR3 DNA sequence: TGTGCCTGGAATCCGGGTTCGAACTATGGCTACACCTTC. Residues: CAWNPGSNYGYTF.

The rearrangement uses TRBV2 and TRBJ2-3; D uncertain. This CDR3 is 14 amino acids long. Trimming pared 5 bases from V and 1 base from J, leaving 10 bases between. CDR1 and CDR2 from the germline V gene are SNHLY and FYNNEI. CDR3 nucleotide sequence: TGTGCCAGCAGTCTTGGGCCGGGCACAGATACGCAGTATTTT. Translated, it gives CASSLGPGTDTQYF.

The chain employs TRBV7-3 and TRBJ2-2; weak D call: TRBD1 (6 bases). Trimming stripped 2 bases from V and 7 bases from J, with 14 bases between. The CDR3 is 15 residues long. CDR1 SGHTA and CDR2 FQGTGA come from the germline V gene. The CDR3 spells CASSLQPGAIGELFF. The CDR3 DNA sequence: TGTGCCAGCAGCTTACAGCCAGGGGCCATCGGGGAGCTGTTTTTT.

This chain uses TRBV6-5 with TRBJ1-1, with D unclear. The CDR3 totals 13 residues. CDR1 is MNHEY and CDR2 is SVGAGI in the germline V gene. The germline V and J ends were trimmed by 6 bases and 1 base, with 9 bases remaining between them. The CDR3 reads CASRRLPNTEAFF. The CDR3 region has the DNA TGTGCCAGCAGGCGTCTCCCGAACACTGAAGCTTTCTTT.

This clone occurred once. The rearrangement uses TRBV29-1 and TRBJ1-1; D is uncertain. The germline V gene encodes CDR1 SQVTM and CDR2 ANQGSEA. The CDR3 has 12 amino acids. V shed 4 bases and J shed 6 bases, with 12 bases lying between them. The CDR3 spells CSVVVTHPEAFF. Here the CDR3 DNA reads TGCAGCGTTGTAGTCACCCATCCTGAAGCTTTCTTT.

This clone was picked up one time. V is TRBV28 and J is TRBJ2-3; 7 nucleotides line up with TRBD2. CDR1 is MDHEN and CDR2 is SYDVKM in the germline V gene. The CDR3 covers 15 residues. The trim removed 3 bases at V and 2 bases at J, leaving 5 bases unmatched. The CDR3 spells CASSFGAGHTDTQYF. The CDR3 nucleotides are TGTGCCAGCAGTTTCGGAGCGGGGCACACAGATACGCAGTATTTT.

J is TRBJ2-3 and V is TRBV27; 8 bases are shared with TRBD2. The germline gives CDR1 MNHEY, CDR2 SMNVEV (reference sequence). V lost 5 bases to trimming and J lost 0 bases; unmatched junction nucleotides: 13. The CDR3 totals 18 residues. CDR3 region: CASSEFLTGGPSTDTQYF. Here the CDR3 DNA reads TGTGCCAGCAGTGAGTTCTTGACGGGAGGGCCCAGCACAGATACGCAGTATTTT.

The CDR3 loop reads CASSQVFSPGNTIYF. CDR3 in DNA: TGTGCCAGCAGCCAAGTGTTCAGTCCTGGAAACACCATATATTTT. This chain links TRBV14 with TRBJ1-3; D gene uncertain. The V gene lost 1 base and the J gene lost 2 bases, with 9 bases spanning the gap. CDR3 size: 15 residues. From germline, CDR1 is SGHDN and CDR2 FVKESK.

V usage is TRBV14 and J usage is TRBJ1-2; D is undetermined. V was trimmed by 2 bases and J by 4 bases, leaving 8 bases between them. This CDR3 contains 13 residues. Germline V gene sequence: CDR1 SGHDN, CDR2 FVKESK. The chain's CDR3 is CASSQNFRYGYTF. The CDR3 DNA sequence: TGTGCCAGCAGCCAAAATTTCCGCTATGGCTACACCTTC.

This chain joins TRBV5-1 and TRBJ2-3; 10 bases fit TRBD2. V was clipped by 1 base and J by 2 bases; unmatched bases: 10. The CDR3 runs to 18 residues. Germline loops: CDR1 SGHRS, CDR2 YFSETQ. This CDR3 is CASSLFAGLAANTDTQYF. The CDR3 nucleotides read TGCGCCAGCAGCTTGTTCGCCGGACTAGCGGCGAACACAGATACGCAGTATTTT.